The present TCR beta chain was sequenced within a study of radiation and T cells in renal cell carcinoma. The study's findings and limits: From baseline, blood top tumor clonotypes peaked at 2 weeks post-radiation.

Trimming removed 7 bases from V and 5 bases from J, with 21 bases in between. CDR1 is MGHDK and CDR2 is SYGVNS in the germline V gene. The CDR3 contains 15 residues. Comments on this clone: Antigen unknown.

Measured with immunoSEQ multiplex PCR; TCRdb has only the in-frame clones, and not every one. The sample lists 130,000 or so clones, around 78% occurring once. Specified time point: baseline pretreatment blood. Treatment specified: 15 Gy SBRT to primary tumor, nephrectomy 4 weeks later. After SBRT, blood was collected at 2 and 4 weeks, plus baseline. This renal cell carcinoma was of the clear cell type. This receptor was obtained from a woman in her forties or fifties with renal cell carcinoma. The specimen comprised blood, sampled from a patient whose treatment included radiotherapy and nephrectomy. The chain couples TRBV25-1 to TRBJ2-7; D remains unclear. The CDR3 sequence is CASTNPDGRRDEQYF. The CDR3 bases are TGTGCCAGCACCAACCCGGACGGCCGCCGCGACGAGCAGTACTTC.